The next 30 T cell receptor beta chains were all read from a single sample in a study of neoadjuvant anti-PD-1 for oral cavity cancer (dated by TCRdb to about 2021). Library generation was performed with the immunoSEQ multiplex PCR assay. Here the immuneACCESS table is served through TCRdb, limited to in-frame sequences with V and J called. Missing clones are a known gap in these copies; in checked studies unresolved V genes cover under half, and the rest lacks a known reason. The sample table holds around 18,000 clones, of which approximately 70% were seen once. The ten top clones hold 2.7% of the sample. In light of the paper, this sample's time point label describes: before neoadjuvant nivolumab. Sequencing was performed on PBMCs, taken before nivolumab (anti-PD-1) treatment. These receptors were collected from a person between 35 and 79 years old with oral cavity squamous cell carcinoma.

This clone was recorded only once. V and J are TRBV5-1 and TRBJ2-7, with D possibly being TRBD2 (5 bases). The CDR3 contains 14 residues. The germline CDR1 and CDR2 sequences are SGHRS and YFSETQ. Trimming cost V 0 bases and J 5 bases, with 12 bases left between them. In DNA form, the CDR3 reads TGCGCCAGCAGCTTGGGGGCGGAGGTAGACGAGCAGTACTTC. Translation gives CASSLGAEVDEQYF.

The chain has TRBV14 and TRBJ2-1; D not certain. V lost 2 bases and J 9 bases, leaving 5 bases between the germline ends. Per germline, CDR1 SGHDN and CDR2 FVKESK. The CDR3 is made up of 11 amino acids. CDR3 in amino acids: CASSQRGEQFF. DNA for the CDR3: TGTGCCAGCAGCCAACGAGGTGAGCAGTTCTTC. Variable domain in full (rest from reference TRBV14 and TRBJ2-1): EAGVTQFPSHSVIEKGQTVTLRCDPISGHDNLYWYRRVMGKEIKFLLHFVKESKQDESGMPNNRFLAERTGGTYSTLKVQPAELEDSGVYFCASSQRGEQFFGPGTRLTVL.

The genes are TRBV2 and TRBJ2-1; D is possibly TRBD2 (5 bases). The V gene's germline CDR1 is SNHLY and CDR2 FYNNEI. Between the trimmed V and J ends, which lost 4 bases and 5 bases, there was a span of 12 bases. There are 14 residues in the CDR3. CDR3: CASSGSFSDNEQFF. For the CDR3, the DNA is TGTGCCAGCAGTGGGAGCTTTAGCGACAATGAGCAGTTCTTC.

The rearrangement links TRBV4-1 to TRBJ1-5, with 7 bases matching TRBD1. The CDR3 runs to 18 residues. In germline, CDR1 is MGHRA, CDR2 YSYEKL. V was pared by 0 bases and J by 3 bases, with 11 bases of the junction left unmatched. The CDR3 coding sequence is TGCGCCAGCAGCCAAGATGGTCCTACAGGGGTCTCCAATCAGCCCCAGCATTTT. Protein product: CASSQDGPTGVSNQPQHF.

V gene TRBV19 combines with J gene TRBJ2-7; no definite D call. CDR1 and CDR2 from the germline V gene are LNHDA and SQIVND (reference sequence). The ends were cut back, 3 bases at V and 2 bases at J, with 14 bases in the middle. The CDR3 is made up of 15 amino acids. This CDR3 reads CASSISMGPAYEQYF. The CDR3 nucleotides read TGTGCCAGTAGTATTAGCATGGGCCCTGCCTACGAGCAGTACTTC.

The V call is TRBV7-6, the J call TRBJ2-5, with D tentatively TRBD1 or TRBD2 (5 bases each). V was trimmed by 5 bases and J by 2 bases, leaving 18 bases between them. Germline values: CDR1 SGHVS, CDR2 FNYEAQ. CDR3 length: 16 residues. CDR3 DNA sequence: TGTGCCAGCAGCCCCGAGGGGCCAGGGCGACAAGAGACCCAGTACTTC. Amino acid sequence: CASSPEGPGRQETQYF. Using reference TRBV7-6 and TRBJ2-5 for the parts outside the CDR3, the full variable domain is GAGVSQSPRYKVTKRGQDVALRCDPISGHVSLYWYRQALGQGPEFLTYFNYEAQQDKSGLPNDRFSAERPEGSISTLTIQRTEQRDSAMYRCASSPEGPGRQETQYFGPGTRLLVL.

The V call is TRBV19, the J call TRBJ2-7; D may be TRBD2 (6 bases). The germline V gene has CDR1 LNHDA and CDR2 SQIVND (reference sequence). The CDR3 spans 14 residues. Trimming removed 6 bases at V and 6 bases at J, with 18 bases between. The CDR3 DNA follows: TGTGCCAGTAGGGGCGGTGGAGGGGACCCCGAGCAGTACTTC. Amino acid sequence: CASRGGGGDPEQYF. Complete variable domain (other parts from reference TRBV19 and TRBJ2-7): DGGITQSPKYLFRKEGQNVTLSCEQNLNHDAMYWYRQDPGQGLRLIYYSQIVNDFQKGDIAEGYSVSREKKESFPLTVTSAQKNPTAFYLCASRGGGGDPEQYFGPGTRLTVT.

This clone was detected once. The rearrangement joins TRBV13 to TRBJ2-5, with a possible D match to TRBD2 (5 bases). The CDR3 spans 14 residues. Germline V gene sequence: CDR1 PRHDT, CDR2 FYEKMQ (reference sequence). V dropped 5 bases and J dropped 5 bases, with 15 bases sitting between them. The CDR3 DNA reads as TGTGCCAGCAGCGACGGGGTTAGGGAGGAGACCCAGTACTTC. Translation: CASSDGVREETQYF.

Remarks on this clone: Sequence at one end of the junction differs from germline and may be a read error. The chain combines TRBV5-1 with TRBJ2-2; D not resolved. The CDR3 extends over 13 amino acids. Germline-derived CDR1 and CDR2 are SGHRS and YFSETQ. CDR3 residues: CASSLANTGELFF. The CDR3 nucleotides read TGCGCCAGCAGCTTGGCGAATACCGGGGAGCTGTTTTTT.

This clone turned up a few times. This sequence joins TRBV19 and TRBJ1-1; 7 bases fit TRBD1. The CDR3 spans 14 residues. Losses at the gene ends were 5 bases for V and 0 bases for J; bases not matched to a gene: 3. Germline V CDR1 and CDR2: LNHDA, SQIVND (reference sequence). The CDR3 reads CASSPQGMNTEAFF. As DNA, the CDR3 is TGTGCCAGTAGTCCACAGGGGATGAACACTGAAGCTTTCTTT.

This chain connects TRBV19 to TRBJ1-2; 7 nucleotides agree with TRBD1. J lost 8 bases, V lost 3 bases, and 9 bases had no gene match. CDR3 length: 14 amino acids. CDR1 is LNHDA, CDR2 SQIVND, per germline (reference sequence). The DNA of the CDR3 is TGTGCCAGTAGTATTAACAGGGGATTACGAGGCTACACCTTC. Encoded protein: CASSINRGLRGYTF. Drawing the rest from reference TRBV19 and TRBJ1-2, the complete variable domain is DGGITQSPKYLFRKEGQNVTLSCEQNLNHDAMYWYRQDPGQGLRLIYYSQIVNDFQKGDIAEGYSVSREKKESFPLTVTSAQKNPTAFYLCASSINRGLRGYTFGSGTRLTVV.

J is TRBJ2-7 and V is TRBV7-6; maybe TRBD1 (6 bases). This CDR3 has 13 amino acids. V dropped 6 bases and J dropped 3 bases, with 12 bases sitting between them. The V gene's germline CDR1 is SGHVS and CDR2 FNYEAQ. CDR3 DNA: TGTGCCAGCAGTCAGGGGCTAGGCTACGAGCAGTACTTC. Translation gives CASSQGLGYEQYF.

The chain is built from TRBV7-6 and TRBJ2-7, with 14 bases matching TRBD2. CDR1 is SGHVS and CDR2 is FNYEAQ in the germline V gene. The CDR3 covers 22 residues. Germline trimming cut 5 bases from V and 5 bases from J; bases unmatched to any gene: 26. The CDR3 DNA reads TGTGCCAGCAGCCTCCCGGTGGCAGGTCCTGGACTAGCGGGAGGAAAGGGCGACGAGCAGTACTTC. Residues: CASSLPVAGPGLAGGKGDEQYF.

This clone has just a few counts. This chain joins TRBV7-8 and TRBJ2-7; the match to TRBD1 covers 7 bases. Germline V lookup: CDR1 SGHVS, CDR2 FQNEAQ. V dropped 5 bases and J dropped 7; count of bases not matched to a gene: 11. The CDR3 contains 14 residues. The CDR3 protein is CASSLQTGPSEQYF. The CDR3 nucleotides are TGTGCCAGCAGCCTCCAGACAGGGCCGAGTGAGCAGTACTTC.

J is TRBJ2-5 and V is TRBV14; TRBD1 matches at 9 bases. The CDR3 runs 14 residues. The V segment lost 4 bases and the J segment 6 bases; nucleotides outside the gene matches: 6. Germline V gene data show CDR1 as SGHDN and CDR2 as FVKESK. The CDR3 region is CASSPLTGGKTQYF. CDR3 nucleotides: TGTGCCAGCAGCCCACTGACAGGGGGGAAGACCCAGTACTTC.

The gene calls are TRBV28 and TRBJ2-7, with D tentatively TRBD1 or TRBD2 (5 bases each). Trimming left V 2 bases short and J 7 bases short, with 18 bases between. CDR1 MDHEN and CDR2 SYDVKM come from the germline V gene. This CDR3 is built from 15 residues. The CDR3 coding sequence is TGTGCCAGCAGTTTAAGTGGGAGAGGGGCTTGGGAGCAGTACTTC. This encodes CASSLSGRGAWEQYF.

The rearrangement uses TRBV28 and TRBJ1-5; D is unresolved. V gave up 2 bases and J gave up 7 bases, with 12 bases separating them. The CDR3 is made up of 14 amino acids. From germline, CDR1 is MDHEN and CDR2 SYDVKM. The chain's CDR3 is CASSLMGPGQPQHF. The DNA of the CDR3 is TGTGCCAGCAGTTTAATGGGTCCTGGGCAGCCCCAGCATTTT.

The rearrangement joins TRBV7-9 to TRBJ1-2; D possibly corresponds to TRBD1 (5 bases). The CDR3 extends over 15 amino acids. Germline CDR1 reads SEHNR; CDR2 reads FQNEAQ (reference sequence). Trimming left V 1 base short and J 7 bases short, with 16 bases between. The CDR3 is CASSLGVQGAFGYTF. CDR3 DNA: TGTGCCAGCAGCTTAGGGGTGCAGGGTGCATTTGGCTACACCTTC.

On this clone itself: Sequence at one end of the junction differs from germline and may be a read error. This chain links TRBV27 with TRBJ1-2, with D perhaps TRBD1 (5 bases). The CDR3 contains 12 residues. Looked up from germline, CDR1 is MNHEY and CDR2 is SMNVEV (reference sequence). The CDR3: CASSPGGGPSNF. The CDR3 nucleotides read TGTGCCAGCAGTCCGGGGGGGGGACCTTCCAACTTC.

The chain combines TRBV10-3 with TRBJ2-1, with 11 positions matching TRBD2. The CDR3 has 19 amino acids. V shed 8 bases and J 6 bases; nucleotides not matched to a gene: 21. Germline CDR1 is ENHRY and CDR2 is SYGVKD. This chain's CDR3 is CAISRAGLAEILEGNEQFF. CDR3 nucleotides: TGTGCCATCTCAAGAGCGGGACTAGCGGAGATATTGGAAGGCAATGAGCAGTTCTTC.

The genes are TRBV6-6 and TRBJ1-1, with D possibly being TRBD1 (5 bases). This CDR3 region has 13 residues. CDR1 is MNHNY and CDR2 is SVGAGI in the germline V gene (reference sequence). Trimming took 8 bases from V and 0 from J, leaving 10 bases between them. The CDR3 protein is CASAGHMNTEAFF. The CDR3 nucleotides are TGTGCCAGCGCGGGGCACATGAACACTGAAGCTTTCTTT.

V gene TRBV6-5 combines with J gene TRBJ1-2, with D maybe TRBD1 (6 bases). This CDR3 has 14 residues. The V end lost 7 bases, the J end lost 4 bases, and 16 bases lay between the germline ends. The V gene's germline CDR1 is MNHEY and CDR2 SVGAGI. CDR3 bases: TGTGCCAGCACCCCCTCACAGGGAGCCTATGGCTACACCTTC. Translating gives CASTPSQGAYGYTF.

The V gene is TRBV30, the J gene TRBJ2-3; D is perhaps TRBD1 (6 bases). The germline gives CDR1 GTSNPN, CDR2 SVGIG (reference sequence). The V end lost 0 bases, the J end lost 0 bases, and 7 bases lay between the germline ends. The CDR3 is made up of 14 amino acids. The CDR3 coding sequence is TGTGCCTGGAGTGTCGGACAGAGCACAGATACGCAGTATTTT. It codes for CAWSVGQSTDTQYF.

The chain has TRBV25-1 and TRBJ1-3; a weak D match, TRBD1 (5 bases). The CDR3 has 14 residues. The germline CDR1 and CDR2 sequences are MGHDK and SYGVNS. Deletions cut 7 bases from V and 0 bases from J, with 10 bases between. CDR3 bases: TGTGCCAGCACCCCGGGGGGCTCTGGAAACACCATATATTTT. Protein: CASTPGGSGNTIYF. Full variable domain (missing parts from reference TRBV25-1 and TRBJ1-3): EADIYQTPRYLVIGTGKKITLECSQTMGHDKMYWYQQDPGMELHLIHYSYGVNSTEKGDLSSESTVSRIRTEHFPLTLESARPSHTSQYLCASTPGGSGNTIYFGEGSWLTVV.

The chain carries TRBV6-1 and TRBJ2-7; D remains unclear. The germline gives CDR1 MNHNS, CDR2 SASEGT. The CDR3 runs to 13 residues. V lost 2 bases and J lost 7, with 12 bases in between. CDR3 DNA sequence: TGTGCCAGCAGTGAATTTGGGTTGGGGGAGCAGTACTTC. Amino acids: CASSEFGLGEQYF.

This clone was detected only once. V gene TRBV15 combines with J gene TRBJ2-5, with D possibly matching TRBD2 (5 bases). V was shortened by 5 bases and J by 5 bases, with 15 bases between the two germline ends. In germline, CDR1 is LNHNV, CDR2 YYDKDF (reference sequence). This CDR3 is built from 14 residues. The DNA of the CDR3 is TGTGCCACCAGCCCCCTGGACCCGGGGGAGACCCAGTACTTC. This encodes CATSPLDPGETQYF.

The chain is built from TRBV9 and TRBJ2-7; D is unresolved. CDR3 length equals 15 residues. Trimming shortened V by 0 bases and J by 4 bases, and 14 bases separated the two germline ends. CDR1 is SGDLS, CDR2 YYNGEE, per germline. The CDR3 DNA follows: TGTGCCAGCAGCGTAGAACCGACCAACCCATACGAGCAGTACTTC. It codes for CASSVEPTNPYEQYF.

This clone was found a few times. This sequence joins TRBV5-5 and TRBJ1-1; D unresolved. The ends were cut back, 3 bases at V and 0 bases at J, with 15 bases in the middle. The germline V gene has CDR1 SGHKS and CDR2 YYEKEE (reference sequence). This CDR3 is 16 amino acids long. In DNA, the CDR3 is TGTGCCAGCAGCTGGGCGGTTAGTGGAATGAACACTGAAGCTTTCTTT. Translation gives CASSWAVSGMNTEAFF.

V and J are TRBV29-1 and TRBJ2-3; the match to TRBD2 covers 12 bases. V shed 8 bases and J 5 bases; nucleotides not matched to a gene: 5. The CDR3 has 13 residues. Germline CDR1 and CDR2: SQVTM and ANQGSEA. CDR3 coding DNA: TGCAGCTTCTCGGGACTAGCGGGAGATACGCAGTATTTT. This sequence encodes CSFSGLAGDTQYF.

This clone was counted only a few times. This rearrangement joins TRBV11-2 to TRBJ2-1; TRBD2 aligns across 10 bases. The ends lost 2 bases at V and 4 bases at J; junction bases unmatched: 2. The CDR3 totals 15 residues. Germline assignment: CDR1 SGHAT and CDR2 FQNNGV. CDR3 in DNA: TGTGCCAGCAGCTTAAGGACTAGCGGATACAATGAGCAGTTCTTC. Its protein product is CASSLRTSGYNEQFF.